The rows below give T cell receptor beta chains drawn from one sample of a study of cytomegalovirus exposure and HLA in healthy donors. Clones were read by immunoSEQ multiplex PCR, and TCRdb kept only the in-frame ones, dropping some. The record lists 100,000 to 150,000 clones, of which the ten most abundant hold about 2%. Sequenced material: PBMCs. These receptors came from a middle-aged man in good health and CMV-seronegative. CDR3s include the opening cysteine and the closing phenylalanine or tryptophan. D genes are given only for firm matches.

D gene,V gene,J gene,CDR3 protein,CDR3 DNA
-,TRBV19,TRBJ2-3,CASSIDRAASTDTQYF,TGTGCCAGTAGTATAGATCGAGCGGCTAGCACAGATACGCAGTATTTT
TRBD2,TRBV7-6,TRBJ2-7,CASSSGLAGGYEQYF,TGTGCCAGCAGCTCGGGACTAGCGGGAGGCTACGAGCAGTACTTC
TRBD1,TRBV6-6,TRBJ2-2,CASSPDRGYTGELFF,TGTGCCAGCAGTCCGGACAGGGGGTACACCGGGGAGCTGTTTTTT
TRBD1,TRBV11-3,TRBJ1-2,CASSFGTGGNYGYTF,TGTGCCAGCAGTTTCGGGACAGGGGGAAACTATGGCTACACCTTC
TRBD1,TRBV7-9,TRBJ1-4,CASSTKGAPNEKLFF,TGTGCCAGCAGCACAAAGGGGGCCCCTAATGAAAAACTGTTTTTT
-,TRBV4-2,TRBJ1-2,CASRQVPSYGYTF,TGTGCCAGCAGACAGGTTCCGAGCTATGGCTACACCTTC
-,TRBV5-1,TRBJ2-1,CASSFALGLTSYNEQFF,TGCGCCAGCAGCTTCGCACTAGGGCTTACCTCCTACAATGAGCAGTTCTTC
TRBD2,TRBV2,TRBJ2-1,CASSLRAGGNEQFF,TGTGCCAGCAGCCTCCGAGCGGGAGGGAATGAGCAGTTCTTC
-,TRBV18,TRBJ1-3,CASSTLEAGSGNTIYF,TGTGCCAGCTCAACTCTTGAGGCGGGCTCTGGAAACACCATATATTTT
TRBD1,TRBV19,TRBJ2-1,CASSLRQGNEQFF,TGTGCCAGTAGTTTAAGACAGGGAAATGAGCAGTTCTTC
-,TRBV10-1,TRBJ2-7,CASRGGGGGYPGHLTYEQYF,TGCGCCAGCAGGGGAGGCGGGGGTGGGTACCCGGGACACCTCACCTACGAGCAGTACTTC
TRBD2,TRBV28,TRBJ2-1,CASRALLGRRGEFF,TGTGCCAGCAGAGCTCTGCTAGGGCGCCGGGGGGAGTTCTTC
TRBD1,TRBV5-4,TRBJ2-3,CASSLGGTGGRDTQYF,TGTGCCAGCAGCTTGGGAGGGACAGGGGGACGCGATACGCAGTATTTT
TRBD2,TRBV19,TRBJ2-3,CASSIDRLATQYF,TGTGCCAGTAGTATAGACCGACTAGCTACGCAGTATTTT
-,TRBV19,TRBJ2-2,CASSRQGSSTGELFF,TGTGCCAGTAGTCGCCAGGGAAGCAGCACCGGGGAGCTGTTTTTT
-,TRBV25-1,TRBJ2-4,CASSEDTLRNIQYF,TGTGCCAGCAGTGAGGATACCCTCAGGAACATTCAGTACTTC
TRBD1,TRBV9,TRBJ2-3,CASSPMTGSRTDTQYF,TGTGCCAGCAGCCCTATGACAGGGAGTAGGACAGATACGCAGTATTTT